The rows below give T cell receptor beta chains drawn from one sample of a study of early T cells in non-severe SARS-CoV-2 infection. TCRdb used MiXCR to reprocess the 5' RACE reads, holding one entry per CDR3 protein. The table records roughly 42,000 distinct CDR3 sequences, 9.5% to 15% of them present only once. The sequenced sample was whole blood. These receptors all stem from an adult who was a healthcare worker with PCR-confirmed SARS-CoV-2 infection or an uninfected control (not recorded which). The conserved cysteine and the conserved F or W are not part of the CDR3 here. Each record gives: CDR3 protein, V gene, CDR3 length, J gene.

CDR3 protein: ASSRGLGSLETQY
V gene: TRBV27
CDR3 length: 13
J gene: TRBJ2-5

CDR3 protein: ASSLRGENYGYT
V gene: TRBV7-9
CDR3 length: 12
J gene: TRBJ1-2

CDR3 protein: SVRGQVDEQY
V gene: TRBV29-1
CDR3 length: 10
J gene: TRBJ2-7

CDR3 protein: ATEAGVALGQPQH
V gene: TRBV19
CDR3 length: 13
J gene: TRBJ1-5

CDR3 protein: ASSPWEPNTGELF
V gene: TRBV11-2
CDR3 length: 13
J gene: TRBJ2-2

CDR3 protein: ASSYGDWRVSTDTQY
V gene: TRBV6-2/TRBV6-3
CDR3 length: 15
J gene: TRBJ2-3

CDR3 protein: ASSVDAAANNEQF
V gene: TRBV9
CDR3 length: 13
J gene: TRBJ2-1

CDR3 protein: ASGLSFNEQF
V gene: TRBV28
CDR3 length: 10
J gene: TRBJ2-1

CDR3 protein: ASSHARINRVGDTEAF
V gene: TRBV4-1
CDR3 length: 16
J gene: TRBJ1-1

CDR3 protein: ASSTPLANEQF
V gene: TRBV12-3/TRBV12-4
CDR3 length: 11
J gene: TRBJ2-1

CDR3 protein: ASKKGLAGTQY
V gene: TRBV2
CDR3 length: 11
J gene: TRBJ2-3

CDR3 protein: ASSNQRGGTQY
V gene: TRBV19
CDR3 length: 11
J gene: TRBJ2-3

CDR3 protein: SAYRVLETQY
V gene: TRBV20-1
CDR3 length: 10
J gene: TRBJ2-5

CDR3 protein: ASSQGQGPHTDTQY
V gene: TRBV23-1
CDR3 length: 14
J gene: TRBJ2-3

CDR3 protein: SASSPSGANVLT
V gene: TRBV20-1
CDR3 length: 12
J gene: TRBJ2-6

CDR3 protein: SAHEGASYGYT
V gene: TRBV20-1
CDR3 length: 11
J gene: TRBJ1-2

CDR3 protein: EPISTSPGNTIY
V gene: TRBV1
CDR3 length: 12
J gene: TRBJ1-3